Listed below are T cell receptor beta chains from one sample, sequenced in a study of T cell changes during pregnancy in multiple sclerosis. Libraries were prepared by immunoSEQ multiplex PCR; TCRdb keeps only in-frame clonotypes and omits some of them. Of around 44,000 clones listed, roughly 92% are singletons. Sequencing input: peripheral blood. The source of these receptors is a female donor with multiple sclerosis, enrolled in a pregnancy study. CDR3s include the opening cysteine and the closing phenylalanine or tryptophan. The D gene is left open where the match is weak. The size entry is marked missing in some rows and otherwise reads once, few, many or a size class.

TRBD2	NA	TRBV4-2	TRBJ2-5	TGTGCCAGCAGCCAAGATCCAGGGACTAGCGGTTTTCAAGAGACCCAGTACTTC	CASSQDPGTSGFQETQYF
NA	once	TRBV9	TRBJ1-2	TGTGCCAGCAGCCCCGGTGTGGAGATATATGGCTACACCTTC	CASSPGVEIYGYTF
NA	few	TRBV27	TRBJ1-5	TGTGCCAGCGGCCTTAAGGGGACCACCAATCAGCCCCAGCATTTT	CASGLKGTTNQPQHF
TRBD2	NA	TRBV27	TRBJ2-3	TGTGCCAGCAGTTTATCGGTCGGGAGGGGCACAGATACGCAGTATTTT	CASSLSVGRGTDTQYF
TRBD1	NA	TRBV28	TRBJ2-2	TGTGCCAGCAGGAACGGACAGGGGGAGACCGGGGAGCTGTTTTTT	CASRNGQGETGELFF
TRBD1	NA	TRBV10-3	TRBJ2-7	TGTGCCATCAGCGGGGGAACCGGGACAGGGAACGACGAGCAGTACTTC	CAISGGTGTGNDEQYF
NA	NA	TRBV6-5	TRBJ2-5	TGTGCCAGCAGTTCCTATAGGGGAGGGACCCAGTACTTC	CASSSYRGGTQYF
NA	NA	TRBV29-1	TRBJ2-1	TGCAGCGTCAGCTACAATGAGCAGTTCTTC	CSVSYNEQFF
TRBD2	NA	TRBV28	TRBJ2-1	TGTGCCAGCAACAAACCGGGACTAGCGGACCAAGGGGAGCAGTTCTTC	CASNKPGLADQGEQFF
NA	NA	TRBV6-1	TRBJ1-4	TGTGCCAGCAGTGAATCCCTGACAGCAACTAATGAAAAACTGTTTTTT	CASSESLTATNEKLFF
NA	NA	TRBV7-9	TRBJ1-4	TGTGCCAGCAGCTTACCCTCCAGGGAGGGTGAAAAACTGTTTTTT	CASSLPSREGEKLFF
TRBD1	NA	TRBV12-5	TRBJ1-1	TGTGCTAGTGGTTTGACGGGACAGGTAGGTTGG	CASGLTGQVGW
TRBD2	NA	TRBV10-3	TRBJ2-3	TGTGCCATCAGCCGACTAGCGGGGGGGACTAGCACAGATACGCAGTATTTT	CAISRLAGGTSTDTQYF
NA	NA	TRBV4-1	TRBJ1-5	TGCGCCAGCAGCCAAGATCGGGCAGCGGCTGACAATCAGCCCCAGCATTTT	CASSQDRAAADNQPQHF
NA	NA	TRBV28	TRBJ2-1	TGTGCCAGCAGTCCCCGGACCAGGACGTGGGAAGACCCCAGGGAGTTCTTC	CASSPRTRTWEDPREFF
TRBD2	NA	TRBV7-9	TRBJ2-1	TGTGCCAGCAGCTTGGGACTAGGAAATGAGCAGTTCTTC	CASSLGLGNEQFF
NA	NA	TRBV10-3	TRBJ2-1	TGTGCCATCAGAGGTGAGGGAGAGGGTAATGAGCAGTTCTTC	CAIRGEGEGNEQFF
NA	NA	TRBV29-1	TRBJ2-5	TGCAGCGTTGAAAGGAACGGCGAGACCCAGTACTTC	CSVERNGETQYF
NA	NA	TRBV5-6	TRBJ2-2	TGTGCCAGCAGCGCTACAGGGTTCGACACCGGGGAGCTGTTTTTT	CASSATGFDTGELFF
TRBD2	NA	TRBV11-2	TRBJ2-1	TGTGCCAGCAGCCGGACTAGCGGGATAGATGAGCAGTTCTTC	CASSRTSGIDEQFF
TRBD1	NA	TRBV2	TRBJ1-5	TGTGCCAGCAGTAACGACAGGGGAAACAATCAGCCCCAGCATTTT	CASSNDRGNNQPQHF
NA	NA	TRBV7-2	TRBJ2-7	TGTGCCAGCAGCTTAAGAAGGGGCGTCTCCTACGAGCAGTACTTC	CASSLRRGVSYEQYF
NA	NA	TRBV6-1	TRBJ2-1	TGTGCCAGCAGTGAAGAACCGGAGGGGTCTCGCGAGCAGTTCTTC	CASSEEPEGSREQFF
NA	few	TRBV11-2	TRBJ2-1	TGTGCCAGCAGCCGGGACGGGTACAATGAGCAGTTCTTC	CASSRDGYNEQFF
NA	NA	TRBV9	TRBJ1-1	TGTGCCAGCAGCGTAGGAGGGGAGGACACTGAAGCTTTCTTT	CASSVGGEDTEAFF
TRBD2	NA	TRBV7-2	TRBJ2-7	TGTGCCAGCAGCCGTTTGGGAGCGGGATCCTACGAGCAGTACTTC	CASSRLGAGSYEQYF
TRBD1	NA	TRBV5-5	TRBJ1-1	TGTGCCAGCAGCCCCTACAGGGGGGTGGATGAAGCTTTCTTT	CASSPYRGVDEAFF
TRBD2	once	TRBV7-9	TRBJ2-1	TGTGCCAGCAGCACACATAGCGGGAGGGCCCCAAATGAGCAGTTCTTC	CASSTHSGRAPNEQFF
TRBD1	NA	TRBV14	TRBJ1-2	TGTGCCAGCAGCCCACAGGGGTATGGCTACACCTTC	CASSPQGYGYTF
NA	NA	TRBV9	TRBJ2-7	TGTGCCAGCAGCGTAGGCACGGATAGCTCCTACGAGCAGTACTTC	CASSVGTDSSYEQYF
NA	NA	TRBV5-6	TRBJ2-7	TGTGCCAGCAGCTTCGGCGGGCCTTCCTACGAGCAGTACTTC	CASSFGGPSYEQYF
TRBD2	NA	TRBV27	TRBJ2-1	TGTGCCAGCAGTTTGTCTACCGGGACTAGCGGTTACAATGAGCAGTTCTTC	CASSLSTGTSGYNEQFF
NA	NA	TRBV2	TRBJ2-1	TGTGCCAGCAGTGGTCCCTGGTTCCAGGGCAATGAGCAGTTCTTC	CASSGPWFQGNEQFF
NA	NA	TRBV16	TRBJ1-3	TGTGCCAGCAGCCCCTCACCGGCGGCGACCGAAAACACCATATATTTT	CASSPSPAATENTIYF
NA	NA	TRBV5-6	TRBJ1-1	TGTGCCAGCAGCTTCGGGAAGCCGAACACTGAAGCTTTCTTT	CASSFGKPNTEAFF
NA	NA	TRBV13	TRBJ1-1	TGTGCCAGGAGAAGGACAGAGAACACTGAAGCTTTCTTT	CARRRTENTEAFF
NA	NA	TRBV11-2	TRBJ2-5	TGTGCCAGCAGCTTAGTACAGGGACAAGAGACCCAGTACTTC	CASSLVQGQETQYF
TRBD2	NA	TRBV25-1	TRBJ2-3	TGTGCCAGCAGTCTCCCCGGGACTAGCGGTACTACGCAGTATTTT	CASSLPGTSGTTQYF